The sequence of this T cell receptor (beta chain) was determined in a study of blood T cell repertoires in COVID-19. Assay: immunoSEQ multiplex PCR; the TCRdb copy retains only in-frame clones and omits some. The sample lists about 480,000 clones; approximately 90% were seen once. Cohorts were determined from participant-reported clinical history. CDR1 SNHLY and CDR2 FYNNEI come from the germline V gene. Germline trimming cut 10 bases from V and 6 bases from J; bases unmatched to any gene: 5. CDR3 length equals 11 residues. This rearrangement joins TRBV2 to TRBJ1-1, with TRBD1 identical over 7 bases. The receptor's source is a woman aged 40 to 50 who had recovered from COVID-19. Sequencing was done on a sample of PBMCs or T cells enriched from blood (not recorded which). The CDR3 reads CATQGRSEAFF. The CDR3, as DNA: TGTGCCACACAGGGGAGGTCTGAAGCTTTCTTT.